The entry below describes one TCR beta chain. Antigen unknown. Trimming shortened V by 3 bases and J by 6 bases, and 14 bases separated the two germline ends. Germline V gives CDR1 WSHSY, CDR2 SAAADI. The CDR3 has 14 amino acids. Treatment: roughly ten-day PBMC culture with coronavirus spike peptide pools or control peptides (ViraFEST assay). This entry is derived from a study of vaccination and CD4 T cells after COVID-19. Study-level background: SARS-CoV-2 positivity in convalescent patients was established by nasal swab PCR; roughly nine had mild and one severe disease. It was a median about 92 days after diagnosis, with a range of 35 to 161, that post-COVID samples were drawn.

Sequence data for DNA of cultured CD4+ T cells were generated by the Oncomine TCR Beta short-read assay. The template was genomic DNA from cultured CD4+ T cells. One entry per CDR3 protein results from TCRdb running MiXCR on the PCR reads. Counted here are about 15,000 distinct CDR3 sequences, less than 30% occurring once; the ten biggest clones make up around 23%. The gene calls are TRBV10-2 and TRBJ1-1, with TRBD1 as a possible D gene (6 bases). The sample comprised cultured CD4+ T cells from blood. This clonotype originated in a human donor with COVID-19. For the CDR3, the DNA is TGCGCCAGCAGTGATACAGGGAGGGTCCCTGAAGCTTTCTTT. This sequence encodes CASSDTGRVPEAFF.